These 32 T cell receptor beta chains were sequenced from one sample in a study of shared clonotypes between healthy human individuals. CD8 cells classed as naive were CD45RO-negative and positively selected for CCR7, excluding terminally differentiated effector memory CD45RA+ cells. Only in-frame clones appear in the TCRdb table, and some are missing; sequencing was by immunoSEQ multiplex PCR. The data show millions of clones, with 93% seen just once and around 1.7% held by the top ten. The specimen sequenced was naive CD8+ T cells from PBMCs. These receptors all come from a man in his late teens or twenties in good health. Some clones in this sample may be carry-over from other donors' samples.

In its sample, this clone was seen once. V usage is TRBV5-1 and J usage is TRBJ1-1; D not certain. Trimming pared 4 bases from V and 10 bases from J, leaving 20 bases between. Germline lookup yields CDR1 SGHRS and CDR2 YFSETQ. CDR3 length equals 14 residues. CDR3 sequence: CASSPGRGWTSAFF. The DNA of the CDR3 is TGCGCCAGCAGCCCCGGGCGAGGGTGGACTTCAGCTTTCTTT.

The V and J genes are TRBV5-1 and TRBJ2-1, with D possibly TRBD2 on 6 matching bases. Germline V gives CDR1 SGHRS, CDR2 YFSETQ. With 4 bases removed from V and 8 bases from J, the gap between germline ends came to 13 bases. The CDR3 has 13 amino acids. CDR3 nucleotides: TGCGCCAGCAGCGCGAACCTAGCGCATGAGCAGTTCTTC. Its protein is CASSANLAHEQFF.

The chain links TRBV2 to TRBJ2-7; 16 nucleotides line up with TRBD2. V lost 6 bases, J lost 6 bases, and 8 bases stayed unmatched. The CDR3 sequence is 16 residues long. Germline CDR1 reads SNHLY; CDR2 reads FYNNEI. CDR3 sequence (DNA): TGTGCCAGCAGGGGACTAGCGGGAGGGGAGAAGTTCGAGCAGTACTTC. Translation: CASRGLAGGEKFEQYF. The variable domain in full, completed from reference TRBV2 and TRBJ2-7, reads EPEVTQTPSHQVTQMGQEVILRCVPISNHLYFYWYRQILGQKVEFLVSFYNNEISEKSEIFDDQFSVERPDGSNFTLKIRSTKLEDSAMYFCASRGLAGGEKFEQYFGPGTRLTVT.

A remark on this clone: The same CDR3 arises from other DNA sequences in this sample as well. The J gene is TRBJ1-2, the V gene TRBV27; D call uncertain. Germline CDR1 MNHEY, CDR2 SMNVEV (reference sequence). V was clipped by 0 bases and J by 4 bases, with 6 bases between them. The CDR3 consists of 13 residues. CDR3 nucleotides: TGTGCCAGCAGTTTATCGTCGGGCTATGGCTACACCTTC. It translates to CASSLSSGYGYTF.

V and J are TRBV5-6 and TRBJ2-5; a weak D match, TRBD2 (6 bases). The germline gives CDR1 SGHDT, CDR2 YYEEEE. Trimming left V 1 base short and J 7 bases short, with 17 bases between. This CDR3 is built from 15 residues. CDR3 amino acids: CASSLTSSGPGTQYF. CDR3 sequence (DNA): TGTGCCAGCAGCTTGACTAGCTCGGGGCCGGGGACCCAGTACTTC.

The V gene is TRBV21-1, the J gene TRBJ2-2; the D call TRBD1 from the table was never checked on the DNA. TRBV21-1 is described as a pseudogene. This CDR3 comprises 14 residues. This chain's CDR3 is CASSKAPGTGELFF. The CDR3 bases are TGTGCCAGCAGCAAAGCGCCAGGGACCGGGGAGCTGTTTTTT.

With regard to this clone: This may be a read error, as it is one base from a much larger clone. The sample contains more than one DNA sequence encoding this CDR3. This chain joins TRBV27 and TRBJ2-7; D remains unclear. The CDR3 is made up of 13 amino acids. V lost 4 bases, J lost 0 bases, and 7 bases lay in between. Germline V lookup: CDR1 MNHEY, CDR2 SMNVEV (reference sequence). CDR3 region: CASSSGSSYEQYF. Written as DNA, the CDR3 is TGTGCCAGCAGTTCAGGCAGCTCCTACGAGCAGTACTTC.

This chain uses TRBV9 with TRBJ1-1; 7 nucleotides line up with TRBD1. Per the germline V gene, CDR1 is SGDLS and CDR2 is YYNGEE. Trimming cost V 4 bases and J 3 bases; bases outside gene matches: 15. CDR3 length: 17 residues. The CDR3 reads CASSPQGGEGRDTEAFF. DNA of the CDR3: TGTGCCAGCAGCCCTCAGGGGGGCGAAGGGCGAGACACTGAAGCTTTCTTT.

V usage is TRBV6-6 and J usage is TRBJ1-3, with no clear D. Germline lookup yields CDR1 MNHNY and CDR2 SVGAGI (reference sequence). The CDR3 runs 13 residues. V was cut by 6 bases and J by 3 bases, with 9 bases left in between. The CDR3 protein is CASSLSFGNTIYF. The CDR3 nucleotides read TGTGCCAGCAGCCTATCCTTTGGAAACACCATATATTTT.

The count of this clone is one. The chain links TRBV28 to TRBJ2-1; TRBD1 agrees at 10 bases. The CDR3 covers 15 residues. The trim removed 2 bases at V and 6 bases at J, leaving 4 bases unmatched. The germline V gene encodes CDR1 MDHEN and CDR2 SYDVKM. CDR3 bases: TGTGCCAGCAGTTTAGTGGGACAGGGGTCCAATGAGCAGTTCTTC. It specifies CASSLVGQGSNEQFF.

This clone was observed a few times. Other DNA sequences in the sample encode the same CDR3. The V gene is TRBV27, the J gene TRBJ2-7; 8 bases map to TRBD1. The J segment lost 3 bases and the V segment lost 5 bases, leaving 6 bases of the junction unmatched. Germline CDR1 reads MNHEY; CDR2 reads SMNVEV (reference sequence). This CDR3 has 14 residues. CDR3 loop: CASSPGQGFYEQYF. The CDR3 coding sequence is TGTGCCAGCAGTCCCGGACAGGGTTTCTACGAGCAGTACTTC.

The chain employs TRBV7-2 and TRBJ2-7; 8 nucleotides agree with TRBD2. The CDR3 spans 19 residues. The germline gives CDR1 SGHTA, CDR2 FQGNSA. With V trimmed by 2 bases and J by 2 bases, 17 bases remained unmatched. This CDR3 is CASSLRSSGYTYEAYEQYF. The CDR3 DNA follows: TGTGCCAGCAGCTTAAGGTCTAGCGGGTATACGTATGAAGCCTACGAGCAGTACTTC. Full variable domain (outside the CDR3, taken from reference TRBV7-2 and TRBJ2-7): GAGVSQSPSNKVTEKGKDVELRCDPISGHTALYWYRQSLGQGLEFLIYFQGNSAPDKSGLPSDRFSAERTGGSVSTLTIQRTQQEDSAVYLCASSLRSSGYTYEAYEQYFGPGTRLTVT.

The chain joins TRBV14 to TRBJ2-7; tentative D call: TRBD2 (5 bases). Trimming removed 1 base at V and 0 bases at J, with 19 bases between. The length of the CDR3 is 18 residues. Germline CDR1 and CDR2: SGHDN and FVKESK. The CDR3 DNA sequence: TGTGCCAGCAGCCAAGTGCTAAGAAGCGGCAGGTTCTCCTACGAGCAGTACTTC. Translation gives CASSQVLRSGRFSYEQYF.

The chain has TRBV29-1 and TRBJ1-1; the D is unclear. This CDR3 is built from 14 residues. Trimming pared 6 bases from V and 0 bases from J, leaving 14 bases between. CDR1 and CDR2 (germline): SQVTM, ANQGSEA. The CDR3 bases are TGCAGCGTCTCGGACGGACCCATGAACACTGAAGCTTTCTTT. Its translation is CSVSDGPMNTEAFF.

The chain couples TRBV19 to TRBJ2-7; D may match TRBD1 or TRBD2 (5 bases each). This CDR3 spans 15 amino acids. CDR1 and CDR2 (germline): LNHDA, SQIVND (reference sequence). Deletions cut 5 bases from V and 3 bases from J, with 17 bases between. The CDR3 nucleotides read TGTGCCAGTAGTTACTGGGACGGCGTGGGCTACGAGCAGTACTTC. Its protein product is CASSYWDGVGYEQYF.

The DNA of the CDR3 is TGCGCCAGCAGCGCCCTAGCGGGAGGGCCTTTTAGTGAGCAGTTCTTC. It is translated as CASSALAGGPFSEQFF. V gene TRBV4-1 combines with J gene TRBJ2-1, with 12 bases matching TRBD2. V dropped 5 bases and J dropped 9; count of bases not matched to a gene: 11. Germline CDR1 and CDR2: MGHRA and YSYEKL. This CDR3 region has 16 residues.

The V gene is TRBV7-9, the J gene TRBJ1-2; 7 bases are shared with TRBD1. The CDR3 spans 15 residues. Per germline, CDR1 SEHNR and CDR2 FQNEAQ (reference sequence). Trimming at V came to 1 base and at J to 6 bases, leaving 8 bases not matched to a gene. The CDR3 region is CASSLGRTGVHGYTF. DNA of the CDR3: TGTGCCAGCAGCTTAGGCCGGACAGGAGTACATGGCTACACCTTC.

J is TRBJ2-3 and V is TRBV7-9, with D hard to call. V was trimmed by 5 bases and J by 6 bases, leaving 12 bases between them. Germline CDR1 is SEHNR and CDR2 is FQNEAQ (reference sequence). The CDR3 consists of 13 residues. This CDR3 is CASSPPLGDTQYF. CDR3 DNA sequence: TGTGCCAGCAGCCCCCCGCTAGGCGATACGCAGTATTTT.

CDR3 protein: CASSEIPIQGLNTEAFF. For the CDR3, the DNA is TGTGCCAGCAGTGAAATTCCGATCCAGGGTTTGAACACTGAAGCTTTCTTT. J is TRBJ1-1 and V is TRBV6-1, with D possibly TRBD1 on 5 matching bases. The CDR3 runs to 17 residues. Per germline, CDR1 MNHNS and CDR2 SASEGT. The V and J ends lost 2 bases and 0 bases respectively, with 16 bases between them.

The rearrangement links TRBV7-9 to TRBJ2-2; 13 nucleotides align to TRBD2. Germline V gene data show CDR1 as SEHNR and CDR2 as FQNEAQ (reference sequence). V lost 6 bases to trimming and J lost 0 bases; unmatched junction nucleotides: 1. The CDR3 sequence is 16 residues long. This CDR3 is CASRGLAGSNTGELFF. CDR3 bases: TGTGCCAGCAGGGGACTAGCGGGATCGAACACCGGGGAGCTGTTTTTT. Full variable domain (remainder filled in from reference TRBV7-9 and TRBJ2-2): DTGVSQNPRHKITKRGQNVTFRCDPISEHNRLYWYRQTLGQGPEFLTYFQNEAQLEKSRLLSDRFSAERPKGSFSTLEIQRTEQGDSAMYLCASRGLAGSNTGELFFGEGSRLTVL.

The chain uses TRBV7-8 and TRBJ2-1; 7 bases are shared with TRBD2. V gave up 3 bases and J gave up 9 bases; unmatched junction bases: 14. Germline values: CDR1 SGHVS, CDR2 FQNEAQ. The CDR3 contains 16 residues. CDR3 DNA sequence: TGTGCCAGCAGCTTTGCGGGAGCTGCACTAGATGGTGAGCAGTTCTTC. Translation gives CASSFAGAALDGEQFF.

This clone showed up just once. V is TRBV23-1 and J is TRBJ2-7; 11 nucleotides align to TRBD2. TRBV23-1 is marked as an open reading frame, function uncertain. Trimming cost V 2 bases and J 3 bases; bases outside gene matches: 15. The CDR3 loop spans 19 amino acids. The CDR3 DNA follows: TGCGCCAGCAGTCAAAGACAGCTAACCGGGACTAGCGGAAGCTACGAGCAGTACTTC. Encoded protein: CASSQRQLTGTSGSYEQYF.

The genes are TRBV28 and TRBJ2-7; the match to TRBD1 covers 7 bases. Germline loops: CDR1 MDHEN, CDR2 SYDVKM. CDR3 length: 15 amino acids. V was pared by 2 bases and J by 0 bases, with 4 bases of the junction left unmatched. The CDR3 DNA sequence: TGTGCCAGCAGTTTAGGGCAGGGGGTCTCCTACGAGCAGTACTTC. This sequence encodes CASSLGQGVSYEQYF.

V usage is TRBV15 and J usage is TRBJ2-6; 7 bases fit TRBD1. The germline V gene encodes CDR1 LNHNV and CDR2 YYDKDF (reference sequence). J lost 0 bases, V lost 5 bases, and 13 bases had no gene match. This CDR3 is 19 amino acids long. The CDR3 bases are TGTGCCACCAGCGGAGGAAGGGGGCTAACTCCCTCTGGGGCCAACGTCCTGACTTTC. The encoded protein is CATSGGRGLTPSGANVLTF.

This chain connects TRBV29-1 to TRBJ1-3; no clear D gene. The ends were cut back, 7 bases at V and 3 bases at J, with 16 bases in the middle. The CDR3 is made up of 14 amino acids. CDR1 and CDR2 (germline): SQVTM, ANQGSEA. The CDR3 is CSAWTRSDGNTIYF. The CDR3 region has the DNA TGCAGCGCATGGACCCGATCGGATGGAAACACCATATATTTT.

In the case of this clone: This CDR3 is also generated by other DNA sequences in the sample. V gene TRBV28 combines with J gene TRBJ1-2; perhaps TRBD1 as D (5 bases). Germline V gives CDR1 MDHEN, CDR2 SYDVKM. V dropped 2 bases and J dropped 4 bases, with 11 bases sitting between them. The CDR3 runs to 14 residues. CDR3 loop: CASSLRGTGYGYTF. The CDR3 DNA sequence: TGTGCCAGCAGTTTACGTGGGACGGGCTATGGCTACACCTTC.

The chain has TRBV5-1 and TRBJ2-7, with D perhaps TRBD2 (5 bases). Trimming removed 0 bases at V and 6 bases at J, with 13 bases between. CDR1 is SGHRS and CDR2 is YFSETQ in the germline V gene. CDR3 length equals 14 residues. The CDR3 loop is CASSLAPGFGEQYF. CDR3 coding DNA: TGCGCCAGCAGCTTGGCCCCGGGATTCGGCGAGCAGTACTTC.

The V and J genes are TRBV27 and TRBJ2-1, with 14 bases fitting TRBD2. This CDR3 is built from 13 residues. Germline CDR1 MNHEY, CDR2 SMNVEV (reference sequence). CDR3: CVAGLAGVDEQFF. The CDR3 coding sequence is TGTGTCGCGGGACTAGCGGGAGTCGATGAGCAGTTCTTC.

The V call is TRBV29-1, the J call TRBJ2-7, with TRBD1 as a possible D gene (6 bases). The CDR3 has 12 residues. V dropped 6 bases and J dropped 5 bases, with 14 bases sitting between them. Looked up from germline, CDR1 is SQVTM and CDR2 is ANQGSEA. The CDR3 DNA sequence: TGCAGCGTCCTATCCAGGGGCCACGAGCAGTACTTC. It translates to CSVLSRGHEQYF.

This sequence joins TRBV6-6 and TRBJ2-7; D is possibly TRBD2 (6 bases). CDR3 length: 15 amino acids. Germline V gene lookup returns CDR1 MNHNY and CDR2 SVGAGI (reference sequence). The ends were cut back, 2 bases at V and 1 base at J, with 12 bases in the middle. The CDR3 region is CASSYPGEASYEQYF. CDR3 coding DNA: TGTGCCAGCAGTTACCCGGGAGAGGCGTCCTACGAGCAGTACTTC.

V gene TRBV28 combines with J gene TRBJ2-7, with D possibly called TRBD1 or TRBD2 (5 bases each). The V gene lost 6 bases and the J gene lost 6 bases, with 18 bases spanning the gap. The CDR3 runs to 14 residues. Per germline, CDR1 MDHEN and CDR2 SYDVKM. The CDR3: CASRGRGAAAEQYF. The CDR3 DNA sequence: TGTGCCAGCAGGGGTCGAGGGGCGGCTGCCGAGCAGTACTTC.

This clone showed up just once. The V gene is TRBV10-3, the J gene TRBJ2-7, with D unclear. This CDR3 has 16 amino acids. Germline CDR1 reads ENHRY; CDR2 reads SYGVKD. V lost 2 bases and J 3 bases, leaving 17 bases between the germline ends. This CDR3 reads CAISETLGSSVYEQYF. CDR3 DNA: TGTGCCATCAGTGAGACCCTCGGGTCAAGCGTCTACGAGCAGTACTTC.